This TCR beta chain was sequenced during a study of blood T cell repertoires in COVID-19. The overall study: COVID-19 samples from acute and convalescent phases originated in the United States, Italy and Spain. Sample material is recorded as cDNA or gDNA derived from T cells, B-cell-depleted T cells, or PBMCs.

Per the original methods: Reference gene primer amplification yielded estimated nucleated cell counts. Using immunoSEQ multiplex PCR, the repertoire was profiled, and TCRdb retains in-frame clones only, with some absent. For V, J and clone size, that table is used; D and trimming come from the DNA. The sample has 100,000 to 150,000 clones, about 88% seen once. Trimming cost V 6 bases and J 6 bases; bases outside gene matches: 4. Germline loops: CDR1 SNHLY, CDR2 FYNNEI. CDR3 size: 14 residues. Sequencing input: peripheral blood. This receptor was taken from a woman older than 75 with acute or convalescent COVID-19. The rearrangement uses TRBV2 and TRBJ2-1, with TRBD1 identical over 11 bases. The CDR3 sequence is CASSPGQGGNEQFF. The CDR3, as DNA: TGTGCCAGCAGCCCGGGACAGGGGGGCAATGAGCAGTTCTTC.